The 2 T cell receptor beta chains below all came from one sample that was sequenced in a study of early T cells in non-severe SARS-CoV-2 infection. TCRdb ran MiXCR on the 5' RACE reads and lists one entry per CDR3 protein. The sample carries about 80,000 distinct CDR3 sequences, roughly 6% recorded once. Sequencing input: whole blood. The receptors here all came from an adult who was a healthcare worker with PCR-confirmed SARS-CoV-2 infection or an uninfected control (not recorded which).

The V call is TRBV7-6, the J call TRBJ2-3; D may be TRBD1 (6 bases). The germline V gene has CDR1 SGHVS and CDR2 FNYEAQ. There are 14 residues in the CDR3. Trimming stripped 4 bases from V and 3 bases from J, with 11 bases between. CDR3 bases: TGTGCCAGCAGCTCAGGGGCGAGTACAGATACGCAGTATTTT. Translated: CASSSGASTDTQYF.

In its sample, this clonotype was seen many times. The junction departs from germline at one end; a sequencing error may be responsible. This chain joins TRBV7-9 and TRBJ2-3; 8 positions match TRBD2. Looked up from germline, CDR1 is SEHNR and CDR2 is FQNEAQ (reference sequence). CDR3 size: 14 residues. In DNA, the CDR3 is TGTGCCAGCAGCTCCGTTCGGGGGGGGCTTGCACTTTCGTTT. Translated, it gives CASSSVRGGLALSF.